This TCR beta chain was documented in a study of blood T cell repertoires in COVID-19. The wider study: From T cells, B-cell-depleted T cells, or PBMCs came the material, which was cDNA or gDNA.

Original methodology: Amplification with reference gene primers provided the estimates of nucleated cell counts. The assay was immunoSEQ multiplex PCR, and TCRdb's table has in-frame clones only and misses some. D and trimming were read from the DNA, whereas the V and J calls and clone size are those reported in that table. The repertoire holds around 250,000 clones, with more than 75% as singletons. Trimming stripped 5 bases from V and 9 bases from J, with 11 bases between. In germline, CDR1 is MNHEY, CDR2 SMNVEV (reference sequence). The CDR3 consists of 13 residues. This clonotype originated in a man aged 80 or over with acute or convalescent COVID-19. The J gene is TRBJ1-6, the V gene TRBV27, with a possible D match to TRBD1 (6 bases). The sequencing input was peripheral blood. The CDR3 is CASSLGQISPLHF. The CDR3 nucleotides are TGTGCCAGCAGTCTTGGACAGATTTCACCCCTCCACTTT.